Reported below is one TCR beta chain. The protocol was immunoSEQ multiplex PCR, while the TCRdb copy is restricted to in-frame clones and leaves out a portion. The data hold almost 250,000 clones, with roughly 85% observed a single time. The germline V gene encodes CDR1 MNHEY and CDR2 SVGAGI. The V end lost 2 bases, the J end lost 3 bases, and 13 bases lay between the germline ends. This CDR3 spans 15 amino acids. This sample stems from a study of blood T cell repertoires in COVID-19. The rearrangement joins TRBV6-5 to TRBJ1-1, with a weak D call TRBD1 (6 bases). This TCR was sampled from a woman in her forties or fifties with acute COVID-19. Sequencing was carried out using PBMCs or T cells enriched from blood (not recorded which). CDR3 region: CASSYARTADTEAFF. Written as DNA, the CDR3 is TGTGCCAGCAGTTACGCAAGGACAGCGGACACTGAAGCTTTCTTT.